A selection of T cell receptor beta chains follows, all from one sample in a study of blood T cell repertoires in COVID-19. Some clones are missing from TCRdb's copy, which holds only in-frame ones; the method was immunoSEQ multiplex PCR. The sample shows about 300,000 clones, around 84% of them seen only once. Sequencing used peripheral blood. These receptor sequences come from a man aged 70 or older with acute or convalescent COVID-19. The CDR3 runs from the conserved cysteine through the conserved F or W. Fields, in order: V gene, D gene, J gene, clone size, CDR3 protein, CDR3 DNA. The D gene is left open where the match is weak. Where a row states a size, it is once, few, many or the class of an expanded clone; other rows omit it.

V gene: TRBV14; D gene: NA; J gene: TRBJ2-1; clone size: NA; CDR3 protein: CASSLIGARSYNEQFF; CDR3 DNA: TGTGCCAGCAGCCTCATAGGGGCTCGATCCTACAATGAGCAGTTCTTC
V gene: TRBV28; D gene: TRBD1; J gene: TRBJ1-2; clone size: few; CDR3 protein: CASSLLGQGSLRGYTF; CDR3 DNA: TGTGCCAGCAGTTTGTTGGGACAGGGAAGCCTCCGTGGCTACACCTTC
V gene: TRBV9; D gene: TRBD1; J gene: TRBJ2-1; clone size: NA; CDR3 protein: CASSAGKDRVFF; CDR3 DNA: TGTGCCAGCAGCGCCGGGAAGGACAGGGTATTCTTC
V gene: TRBV19; D gene: NA; J gene: TRBJ1-2; clone size: few; CDR3 protein: CANSQGPDYGYTF; CDR3 DNA: TGTGCCAACTCACAGGGCCCGGACTATGGCTACACCTTC
V gene: TRBV20-1; D gene: NA; J gene: TRBJ1-1; clone size: NA; CDR3 protein: CSASTGYTEAFF; CDR3 DNA: TGCAGTGCTAGTACAGGATACACTGAAGCTTTCTTT
V gene: TRBV4-1; D gene: TRBD2; J gene: TRBJ2-1; clone size: NA; CDR3 protein: CASSQELAGRTYNEQFF; CDR3 DNA: TGCGCCAGCAGCCAAGAGCTAGCGGGGCGAACCTACAATGAGCAGTTCTTC
V gene: TRBV18; D gene: NA; J gene: TRBJ2-5; clone size: NA; CDR3 protein: CASSQQGATQYF; CDR3 DNA: TGTGCCAGCTCCCAACAGGGTGCGACCCAGTACTTC
V gene: TRBV5-4; D gene: TRBD2; J gene: TRBJ2-1; clone size: NA; CDR3 protein: CASSLAGLAGYNEQFF; CDR3 DNA: TGTGCCAGCAGCTTGGCGGGGCTAGCGGGGTACAATGAGCAGTTCTTC
V gene: TRBV29-1; D gene: NA; J gene: TRBJ1-5; clone size: NA; CDR3 protein: CSAGEAGNNQPQHF; CDR3 DNA: TGCAGCGCGGGTGAGGCAGGGAACAATCAGCCCCAGCATTTT
V gene: TRBV29-1; D gene: NA; J gene: TRBJ1-4; clone size: NA; CDR3 protein: CSVGGHSPNEKLFF; CDR3 DNA: TGCAGCGTTGGAGGACACAGCCCGAATGAAAAACTGTTTTTT
V gene: TRBV7-8; D gene: NA; J gene: TRBJ2-7; clone size: NA; CDR3 protein: CASSVGARYEQYF; CDR3 DNA: TGTGCCAGCAGCGTAGGGGCGCGTTACGAGCAGTACTTC
V gene: TRBV3-1/TRBV3-2; D gene: NA; J gene: TRBJ1-1; clone size: NA; CDR3 protein: CASSPDRDTEAFF; CDR3 DNA: TGTGCCAGCAGCCCTGACCGGGACACTGAAGCTTTCTTT
V gene: TRBV24-1; D gene: NA; J gene: TRBJ2-1; clone size: NA; CDR3 protein: CATSDLREPPLEQFF; CDR3 DNA: TGTGCCACCAGTGACCTCCGGGAGCCGCCTCTGGAGCAGTTCTTC
V gene: TRBV30; D gene: TRBD2; J gene: TRBJ2-2; clone size: NA; CDR3 protein: CAWSMSGRADNGELFF; CDR3 DNA: TGTGCCTGGAGCATGAGCGGGAGGGCCGATAACGGGGAGCTGTTTTTT
V gene: TRBV5-1; D gene: TRBD1; J gene: TRBJ2-1; clone size: NA; CDR3 protein: CASSLGRTGDNEQFF; CDR3 DNA: TGCGCCAGCAGCTTGGGTAGGACAGGGGACAATGAGCAGTTCTTC
V gene: TRBV7-9; D gene: NA; J gene: TRBJ2-1; clone size: NA; CDR3 protein: CASSPEGEGYNEQFF; CDR3 DNA: TGTGCCAGCAGCCCCGAGGGAGAGGGTTACAATGAGCAGTTCTTC
V gene: TRBV30; D gene: NA; J gene: TRBJ1-2; clone size: NA; CDR3 protein: CALDGSRNYGYTF; CDR3 DNA: TGTGCCTTGGATGGGAGCAGAAACTATGGCTACACCTTC
V gene: TRBV7-9; D gene: NA; J gene: TRBJ1-2; clone size: NA; CDR3 protein: CASSLGSYGYTF; CDR3 DNA: TGTGCCAGCAGCTTAGGCAGCTATGGCTACACCTTC
V gene: TRBV27; D gene: NA; J gene: TRBJ2-5; clone size: NA; CDR3 protein: CASSWSWGQQETQYF; CDR3 DNA: TGTGCCAGCAGTTGGAGCTGGGGGCAGCAAGAGACCCAGTACTTC
V gene: TRBV2; D gene: TRBD2; J gene: TRBJ2-1; clone size: few; CDR3 protein: CASRERGGLVDEQFF; CDR3 DNA: TGTGCCAGCCGTGAGCGGGGGGGCCTCGTTGATGAGCAGTTCTTC
V gene: TRBV7-8; D gene: TRBD1; J gene: TRBJ2-6; clone size: NA; CDR3 protein: CASSPGTGNSGANVLTF; CDR3 DNA: TGTGCCAGCAGCCCAGGGACAGGAAACTCTGGGGCCAACGTCCTGACTTTC
V gene: TRBV10-3; D gene: TRBD2; J gene: TRBJ2-1; clone size: NA; CDR3 protein: CAISEATSGGLSSYNEQFF; CDR3 DNA: TGTGCCATCAGTGAGGCGACTAGCGGGGGCCTTAGCTCCTACAATGAGCAGTTCTTC
V gene: TRBV28; D gene: NA; J gene: TRBJ1-2; clone size: NA; CDR3 protein: CASSQSYGYTF; CDR3 DNA: TGTGCCAGCAGTCAGTCCTATGGCTACACCTTC
V gene: TRBV10-3; D gene: NA; J gene: TRBJ1-5; clone size: NA; CDR3 protein: CAISDPGWGQNQPQHF; CDR3 DNA: TGTGCCATCAGTGACCCTGGTTGGGGCCAGAATCAGCCCCAGCATTTT
V gene: TRBV7-2; D gene: NA; J gene: TRBJ2-2; clone size: NA; CDR3 protein: CASSLNSNTGELFF; CDR3 DNA: TGTGCCAGCAGCTTAAACAGCAACACCGGGGAGCTGTTTTTT
V gene: TRBV5-6; D gene: NA; J gene: TRBJ2-1; clone size: NA; CDR3 protein: CASSLYRTEDNEQFF; CDR3 DNA: TGTGCCAGCAGCTTGTATCGGACGGAGGACAATGAGCAGTTCTTC
V gene: TRBV14; D gene: NA; J gene: TRBJ2-5; clone size: NA; CDR3 protein: CASSTRPLRETQYF; CDR3 DNA: TGTGCCAGCAGCACTAGACCCCTAAGGGAGACCCAGTACTTC
V gene: TRBV3-1/TRBV3-2; D gene: TRBD1; J gene: TRBJ2-4; clone size: NA; CDR3 protein: CASSLRLRDRESSLAKNIQYF; CDR3 DNA: TGTGCCAGCAGCCTAAGGCTCCGGGACAGGGAGTCATCGCTAGCCAAAAACATTCAGTACTTC
V gene: TRBV18; D gene: TRBD1; J gene: TRBJ2-7; clone size: NA; CDR3 protein: CASSEDRNSYEQYF; CDR3 DNA: TGTGCCAGCTCAGAGGACAGGAATTCCTACGAGCAGTACTTC